The rows below give T cell receptor beta chains drawn from one sample of a study of cytomegalovirus exposure and HLA in healthy donors. This table comes from immunoSEQ multiplex PCR, and its TCRdb copy is limited to in-frame clones, with some not included. The sample has about 160,000 clones, around 78% seen once. The sequenced sample was PBMCs. These receptors were obtained from a woman aged 45-60 years in good health and CMV-seropositive. Both conserved end residues are part of each CDR3. Fields, in order: clone size, J gene, D gene, V gene, CDR3 protein, CDR3 DNA. D genes are given only for firm matches. Clone size, where shown, is once, few, many, or a class for clones that have expanded.

few TRBJ1-5 - TRBV7-2 CASSLGSVSNQPQHF TGTGCCAGCAGCTTAGGCTCGGTTAGCAATCAGCCCCAGCATTTT
few TRBJ2-3 - TRBV28 CASSLLQGLADTQYF TGTGCCAGCAGTTTACTCCAGGGGCTTGCAGATACGCAGTATTTT
- TRBJ1-5 TRBD1 TRBV19 CASRGQGSNQPQHF TGTGCCAGTAGGGGACAGGGAAGCAATCAGCCCCAGCATTTT
- TRBJ2-1 TRBD2 TRBV6-5 CASSYSAGSSYNEQFF TGTGCCAGCAGTTACTCAGCGGGAAGTTCCTACAATGAGCAGTTCTTC
- TRBJ1-6 TRBD1 TRBV18 CASSPETGANSPLHF TGTGCCAGCTCACCGGAGACAGGGGCTAATTCACCCCTCCACTTT
once TRBJ1-5 TRBD1 TRBV18 CASSPISGQGNQPQHF TGTGCCAGCTCACCAATTTCGGGACAGGGGAATCAGCCCCAGCATTTT
- TRBJ2-7 TRBD1 TRBV27 CASGLSDRRAYEQYF TGTGCCAGCGGACTTTCGGACAGGCGCGCCTACGAGCAGTACTTC
- TRBJ2-7 - TRBV11-2 CASSFSRDSYEQYF TGTGCCAGCAGCTTTAGCAGAGACTCCTACGAGCAGTACTTC
- TRBJ2-1 - TRBV9 CASSAGNTYNEQFF TGTGCCAGCAGCGCAGGGAACACCTACAATGAGCAGTTCTTC
- TRBJ1-1 - TRBV18 CASSPGSEGGIEAFF TGTGCCAGCTCACCAGGGTCGGAGGGAGGCATTGAAGCTTTCTTT
- TRBJ1-2 - TRBV27 CASSQRGRDNGYTF TGTGCCAGCAGCCAAAGGGGCCGGGACAATGGCTACACCTTC
- TRBJ1-4 TRBD1 TRBV6-1 CASSERQGLNEKLFF TGTGCCAGCAGCGAGAGACAGGGCCTTAATGAAAAACTGTTTTTT
- TRBJ2-1 - TRBV6-5 CASSYEGPWGEQFF TGTGCCAGCAGTTACGAGGGCCCGTGGGGTGAGCAGTTCTTC
- TRBJ2-5 TRBD2 TRBV9 CASSVNVAGNQETQYF TGTGCCAGCAGCGTTAACGTAGCGGGCAACCAAGAGACCCAGTACTTC
- TRBJ2-1 TRBD2 TRBV2 CASSERGAYNEQFF TGTGCCAGCAGTGAGCGGGGGGCCTACAATGAGCAGTTCTTC
few TRBJ2-7 - TRBV28 CASSFLTGHHEQYF TGTGCCAGCAGTTTCCTAACAGGGCACCACGAGCAGTACTTC
- TRBJ1-2 - TRBV15 CATSRAGRGYTF TGTGCCACCAGCAGAGCTGGGAGGGGCTACACCTTC
- TRBJ1-4 TRBD1 TRBV7-2 CASSPWDRRGEKLFF TGTGCCAGCAGCCCCTGGGACAGGAGGGGTGAAAAACTGTTTTTT
few TRBJ1-5 - TRBV5-5 CASSRGLAGEQPQHF TGTGCCAGCAGCCGCGGCCTGGCAGGGGAACAGCCCCAGCATTTT
- TRBJ2-1 - TRBV11-2 CASSLAGVSNEQFF TGTGCCAGCAGCTTAGCGGGAGTAAGTAATGAGCAGTTCTTC
- TRBJ2-1 TRBD2 TRBV5-1 CASSLAPSGSYTDEQFF TGCGCCAGCAGCTTGGCGCCTAGCGGGTCTTATACTGATGAGCAGTTCTTC
- TRBJ2-2 TRBD1 TRBV5-4 CASSLGSAGGWTGELFF TGTGCCAGCAGCTTGGGATCGGCAGGGGGATGGACCGGGGAGCTGTTTTTT